These T cell receptor beta chains were read from a single sample in a study of T-cell reconstitution after alpha-beta-depleted transplantation in children. TCRdb passed the PCR reads through MiXCR, listing each CDR3 protein once. The sample holds about 610,000 distinct CDR3 sequences, 25% to 30% seen once. The sample consisted of PBMCs, taken before TCRalphabeta/CD19-depleted stem cell transplant. These receptors all come from a boy under two years old with Wiskott-Aldrich syndrome, due to receive a stem cell transplant. Each CDR3 is given with its conserved first and last residue. The D gene is left open where the match is weak. Clone size appears in some rows only: once, few, many, or a class for an expanded clone.

V gene: TRBV5-5
D gene: TRBD2
J gene: TRBJ2-1
clone size: .
CDR3 protein: CASLARERDEQFF
CDR3 DNA: TGTGCCAGTCTGGCGCGGGAGAGGGATGAGCAGTTCTTC

V gene: TRBV30
D gene: .
J gene: TRBJ2-1
clone size: few
CDR3 protein: CAWSRGGKFDEQFF
CDR3 DNA: TGTGCCTGGAGTAGGGGGGGGAAGTTCGATGAGCAGTTCTTC

V gene: TRBV5-1
D gene: .
J gene: TRBJ1-2
clone size: .
CDR3 protein: CASSGDGLYYGYTF
CDR3 DNA: TGCGCCAGCAGTGGGGACGGACTTTACTATGGCTACACCTTC

V gene: TRBV5-1
D gene: .
J gene: TRBJ2-1
clone size: .
CDR3 protein: CASSLDGNTYTNNEQFF
CDR3 DNA: TGCGCCAGCAGCTTGGACGGGAACACCTATACCAACAATGAGCAGTTCTTC

V gene: TRBV11-2
D gene: TRBD2
J gene: TRBJ2-1
clone size: .
CDR3 protein: CASSLKGGGLVSYNEQFF
CDR3 DNA: TGTGCCAGCAGCTTAAAAGGGGGGGGACTAGTTTCCTACAATGAGCAGTTCTTC

V gene: TRBV10-3
D gene: TRBD2
J gene: TRBJ2-3
clone size: .
CDR3 protein: CAISGPPDGREPDTQYF
CDR3 DNA: TGTGCCATCAGTGGACCCCCTGACGGGAGGGAACCAGATACGCAGTATTTT

V gene: TRBV10-3
D gene: .
J gene: TRBJ2-5
clone size: .
CDR3 protein: CAVREQYQETQYF
CDR3 DNA: TGTGCCGTTCGGGAGCAGTACCAAGAGACCCAGTACTTC

V gene: TRBV5-6
D gene: .
J gene: TRBJ1-4
clone size: .
CDR3 protein: CASSLRSKKLFF
CDR3 DNA: TGTGCCAGCAGCTTGAGAAGTAAAAAACTGTTTTTT

V gene: TRBV5-1
D gene: TRBD2
J gene: TRBJ2-7
clone size: .
CDR3 protein: CASSWGLASYEQYF
CDR3 DNA: TGCGCCAGCAGCTGGGGACTAGCAAGCTACGAGCAGTACTTC

V gene: TRBV9
D gene: .
J gene: TRBJ1-1
clone size: few
CDR3 protein: CASSVTDTLNTEAFF
CDR3 DNA: TGTGCCAGCAGCGTAACAGACACGCTGAACACTGAAGCTTTCTTT

V gene: TRBV5-1
D gene: .
J gene: TRBJ2-2
clone size: few
CDR3 protein: CASSFWPSPTGELFF
CDR3 DNA: TGCGCCAGCAGCTTCTGGCCTAGCCCCACCGGGGAGCTGTTTTTT

V gene: TRBV12-3/TRBV12-4
D gene: TRBD1
J gene: TRBJ2-6
clone size: .
CDR3 protein: CASSEDRVVSGANVLTF
CDR3 DNA: TGTGCCAGCAGTGAGGACAGGGTAGTGTCTGGGGCCAACGTCCTGACTTTC

V gene: TRBV5-1
D gene: .
J gene: TRBJ2-7
clone size: .
CDR3 protein: CASSEKGLHYAYEQYF
CDR3 DNA: TGCGCCAGCAGCGAAAAAGGTCTACATTACGCCTACGAGCAGTACTTC

V gene: TRBV29-1
D gene: TRBD1
J gene: TRBJ2-7
clone size: few
CDR3 protein: CSVVKGAGSSYEQYF
CDR3 DNA: TGCAGCGTTGTAAAGGGGGCTGGTAGCTCCTACGAGCAGTACTTC

V gene: TRBV5-1
D gene: .
J gene: TRBJ2-5
clone size: few
CDR3 protein: CASSVTGSRETQYF
CDR3 DNA: TGCGCCAGCAGCGTAACAGGTTCCAGGGAGACCCAGTACTTC

V gene: TRBV5-1
D gene: .
J gene: TRBJ2-1
clone size: few
CDR3 protein: CASSSSSSANHEAEQFF
CDR3 DNA: TGCGCCAGCAGCTCGTCGTCCAGCGCCAATCACGAAGCTGAGCAGTTCTTC

V gene: TRBV5-1
D gene: TRBD2
J gene: TRBJ2-3
clone size: .
CDR3 protein: CASSLDRRGADTQYF
CDR3 DNA: TGCGCCAGCAGCTTGGATCGACGGGGGGCAGATACGCAGTATTTT

V gene: TRBV29-1
D gene: .
J gene: TRBJ2-6
clone size: few
CDR3 protein: CSVGMSGANVLTF
CDR3 DNA: TGCAGCGTTGGAATGAGTGGGGCCAACGTCCTGACTTTC

V gene: TRBV5-4
D gene: .
J gene: TRBJ2-4
clone size: .
CDR3 protein: CASISGNIQYF
CDR3 DNA: TGTGCCAGCATCTCTGGGAACATTCAGTACTTC

V gene: TRBV14
D gene: TRBD2
J gene: TRBJ2-2
clone size: .
CDR3 protein: CASSPRFPLAGGTGELFF
CDR3 DNA: TGTGCCAGCAGCCCCCGGTTCCCTCTAGCGGGGGGCACCGGGGAGCTGTTTTTT

V gene: TRBV20-1
D gene: .
J gene: TRBJ2-1
clone size: .
CDR3 protein: CSIQDYSSYNEQFF
CDR3 DNA: TGCAGTATTCAGGACTACTCCTCCTACAATGAGCAGTTCTTC

V gene: TRBV6-1
D gene: .
J gene: TRBJ1-3
clone size: .
CDR3 protein: CASSEGLVSGNTIYF
CDR3 DNA: TGTGCCAGCAGTGAAGGGCTCGTCTCTGGAAACACCATATATTTT

V gene: TRBV7-6
D gene: TRBD2
J gene: TRBJ2-7
clone size: .
CDR3 protein: CASSPRVAGASYEQYF
CDR3 DNA: TGTGCCAGCAGCCCGCGGGTAGCGGGAGCCTCCTACGAGCAGTACTTC

V gene: TRBV5-1
D gene: .
J gene: TRBJ1-6
clone size: .
CDR3 protein: CASSLSGDFLSPLHF
CDR3 DNA: TGCGCCAGCAGCTTGTCGGGGGACTTCCTTTCACCCCTCCACTTT

V gene: TRBV12-3/TRBV12-4
D gene: .
J gene: TRBJ2-3
clone size: few
CDR3 protein: CASSSLIGDTQYF
CDR3 DNA: TGTGCCAGCAGTTCACTCATTGGAGATACGCAGTATTTT

V gene: TRBV4-1
D gene: TRBD2
J gene: TRBJ2-7
clone size: .
CDR3 protein: CASSQEPLAGGLFYEQYF
CDR3 DNA: TGCGCCAGCAGCCAAGAGCCTTTAGCGGGAGGGCTCTTCTACGAGCAGTACTTC

V gene: TRBV12-3/TRBV12-4
D gene: .
J gene: TRBJ1-3
clone size: .
CDR3 protein: CASSPGAPGNTIYF
CDR3 DNA: TGTGCCAGCAGCCCCGGGGCTCCTGGAAACACCATATATTTT

V gene: TRBV7-2
D gene: .
J gene: TRBJ2-3
clone size: .
CDR3 protein: CASSLEAGDTDTQYF
CDR3 DNA: TGTGCCAGCAGCTTAGAGGCTGGGGACACAGATACGCAGTATTTT

V gene: TRBV20-1
D gene: TRBD2
J gene: TRBJ2-3
clone size: .
CDR3 protein: CSAPGLLAGEGTDTQYF
CDR3 DNA: TGCAGTGCCCCAGGACTTCTAGCGGGAGAAGGTACAGATACGCAGTATTTT

V gene: TRBV10-3
D gene: TRBD1
J gene: TRBJ1-5
clone size: .
CDR3 protein: CAIRNDRGSDQPQHF
CDR3 DNA: TGTGCCATCAGAAACGACAGGGGTTCGGATCAGCCCCAGCATTTT

V gene: TRBV10-3
D gene: .
J gene: TRBJ2-3
clone size: .
CDR3 protein: CAISESWDPTDTQYF
CDR3 DNA: TGTGCCATCAGTGAATCCTGGGACCCCACAGATACGCAGTATTTT

V gene: TRBV7-8
D gene: TRBD2
J gene: TRBJ2-5
clone size: .
CDR3 protein: CASSHAGVVETQYF
CDR3 DNA: TGTGCCAGCAGCCATGCGGGGGTCGTGGAGACCCAGTACTTC

V gene: TRBV10-3
D gene: TRBD2
J gene: TRBJ2-5
clone size: .
CDR3 protein: CAISLAGGPETQYF
CDR3 DNA: TGTGCCATCAGTCTAGCGGGAGGGCCGGAGACCCAGTACTTC